Following are 21 T cell receptor beta chains from one sample sequenced in a study of PD-1 blockade in classical Hodgkin lymphoma. Documented time point: cycle 4 day 1 (C4D1), after more than five weeks of nivolumab. Relapses following autologous stem cell transplantation were seen in all patients, with brentuximab vedotin exposure varying. Method: immunoSEQ multiplex PCR; TCRdb's copy keeps in-frame clones and lacks some. The sample gives tens of thousands of clones, approximately 90% of which show up once; approximately 2.9% is in the top ten. The sample in question was peripheral blood mononuclear cells (PBMCs), obtained before the fourth cycle of nivolumab. These receptors all come from a human donor with classical Hodgkin lymphoma.

V is TRBV19 and J is TRBJ2-3; D not resolved. CDR3 size: 18 residues. Trimming stripped 3 bases from V and 0 bases from J, with 19 bases between. Germline V CDR1 and CDR2: LNHDA, SQIVND (reference sequence). The CDR3 loop is CASSIVGLFEISTDTQYF. As DNA, the CDR3 is TGTGCCAGTAGTATCGTTGGGCTCTTCGAAATTAGCACAGATACGCAGTATTTT.

V is TRBV7-2 and J is TRBJ2-7, with TRBD2 matching over 8 bases. V shed 5 bases, J shed 4 bases, and the junction held 13 bases outside the gene matches. The CDR3 runs 16 residues. Germline loops: CDR1 SGHTA, CDR2 FQGNSA. CDR3 bases: TGTGCCAGCAGCCCCCCTTTGGCGGGGGGATTTTACGAGCAGTACTTC. Its protein product is CASSPPLAGGFYEQYF.

This clone came up once. This chain joins TRBV5-5 and TRBJ1-4, with TRBD1 matching 8 bases. Germline-derived CDR1 and CDR2 are SGHKS and YYEKEE (reference sequence). V shed 4 bases and J 8 bases; nucleotides not matched to a gene: 16. CDR3 size: 17 residues. In DNA, the CDR3 is TGTGCCAGCAGCCCAAACCCCCTACAGGGGGTTTGGGAAAAACTGTTTTTT. Translating it yields CASSPNPLQGVWEKLFF.

This chain connects TRBV7-9 to TRBJ2-1; D is undetermined. The CDR3 sequence is 13 residues long. V was trimmed by 8 bases and J by 8 bases, leaving 16 bases between them. Germline-derived CDR1 and CDR2 are SEHNR and FQNEAQ (reference sequence). The CDR3 coding sequence is TGTGCCAGCGAAGACTTTTATTACGATGAGCAGTTCTTC. Its protein product is CASEDFYYDEQFF.

The chain recombines TRBV7-9 with TRBJ1-1; TRBD1 aligns across 8 bases. V shed 3 bases, J shed 7 bases, and the junction held 10 bases outside the gene matches. This CDR3 spans 15 amino acids. Germline V gene sequence: CDR1 SEHNR, CDR2 FQNEAQ (reference sequence). CDR3 in DNA: TGTGCCAGCAGCTTCAATGGCAGGGGGCGGCTTGAAGCTTTCTTT. Amino acids: CASSFNGRGRLEAFF.

This chain links TRBV7-6 with TRBJ1-2, with D perhaps TRBD1 (5 bases). Germline values: CDR1 SGHVS, CDR2 FNYEAQ. The CDR3 is made up of 13 amino acids. V lost 5 bases and J lost 4, with 11 bases in between. The CDR3 reads CASSLGQPYGYTF. CDR3 nucleotide sequence: TGTGCCAGCAGCCTCGGACAACCCTATGGCTACACCTTC.

V gene TRBV7-2 combines with J gene TRBJ2-7, with 10 nucleotides matching TRBD2. The germline CDR1 and CDR2 sequences are SGHTA and FQGNSA. This CDR3 spans 13 amino acids. The V segment lost 6 bases and the J segment 7 bases; nucleotides outside the gene matches: 6. The CDR3 is CASRASGGVEQYF. In DNA, the CDR3 is TGTGCCAGCAGAGCAAGCGGGGGGGTGGAGCAGTACTTC.

The rearrangement joins TRBV7-8 to TRBJ2-3, with 10 positions matching TRBD2. Germline V gene data show CDR1 as SGHVS and CDR2 as FQNEAQ. This CDR3 is 17 amino acids long. The J segment lost 1 base and the V segment lost 1 base, leaving 5 bases of the junction unmatched. CDR3 sequence: CASSLGAGGRGTDTQYF. In DNA, the CDR3 is TGTGCCAGCAGCTTAGGAGCGGGGGGGCGAGGCACAGATACGCAGTATTTT.

The chain carries TRBV4-3 and TRBJ1-1; D is unresolved. This CDR3 has 19 residues. V was clipped by 3 bases and J by 1 base, with 24 bases between them. The germline V gene encodes CDR1 LGHNA and CDR2 YSLEER. CDR3 in amino acids: CASSQGIKWRAEPNTEAFF. CDR3 sequence (DNA): TGCGCCAGCAGCCAGGGAATTAAGTGGAGGGCTGAGCCGAACACTGAAGCTTTCTTT.

The chain links TRBV6-5 to TRBJ1-1, with D unclear. Germline values: CDR1 MNHEY, CDR2 SVGAGI. This CDR3 region has 16 residues. V was shortened by 2 bases and J by 4 bases, with 17 bases between the two germline ends. The CDR3 bases are TGTGCCAGCAGTTACGCTTTTAGGAGGGATGGCACTGAAGCTTTCTTT. It translates to CASSYAFRRDGTEAFF.

The J gene is TRBJ2-7, the V gene TRBV23-1, with 7 bases matching TRBD1. TRBV23-1 is known as an ORF, though its function is uncertain. The CDR3 runs 16 residues. V trimming: 2 bases; J trimming: 1 base; junction bases outside the gene matches: 8. The CDR3 nucleotides read TGCGCCAGCAGTCAAGGAAAGGAGACAGGGTCCTACGAGCAGTACTTC. This translates into CASSQGKETGSYEQYF.

Only one count was recorded for this clone. The rearrangement joins TRBV19 to TRBJ2-7, with D maybe TRBD1 (6 bases). Germline values: CDR1 LNHDA, CDR2 SQIVND (reference sequence). Trimming stripped 0 bases from V and 5 bases from J, with 11 bases between. The CDR3 is 14 amino acids. For the CDR3, the DNA is TGTGCCAGTAGTATAGATTTTTCAGGGGACGAGCAGTACTTC. It codes for CASSIDFSGDEQYF.

V and J are TRBV6-5 and TRBJ2-5; 7 nucleotides agree with TRBD1. Losses at the gene ends were 5 bases for V and 2 bases for J; bases not matched to a gene: 2. The CDR3 spans 13 residues. CDR1 is MNHEY and CDR2 is SVGAGI in the germline V gene. The CDR3 sequence is CASSRDRQETQYF. The CDR3 DNA reads as TGTGCCAGCAGTCGGGACAGACAAGAGACCCAGTACTTC.

V is TRBV7-3 and J is TRBJ2-1; 13 nucleotides line up with TRBD2. The CDR3 sequence is 16 residues long. Germline-derived CDR1 and CDR2 are SGHTA and FQGTGA. The trim removed 5 bases at V and 9 bases at J, leaving 10 bases unmatched. CDR3: CASSLQLAGGPVEQFF. CDR3 sequence (DNA): TGTGCCAGCAGCCTACAACTAGCGGGGGGGCCGGTTGAGCAGTTCTTC.

The chain recombines TRBV4-2 with TRBJ2-3; 7 positions match TRBD2. Germline CDR1 is LGHNA and CDR2 is YNFKEQ. V gave up 8 bases and J gave up 2 bases; unmatched junction bases: 10. This CDR3 spans 15 amino acids. The CDR3 DNA follows: TGTGCCAGCGGAGATCCTAGCGGCCCCACAGATACGCAGTATTTT. The encoded protein is CASGDPSGPTDTQYF.

The V and J genes are TRBV10-1 and TRBJ1-5, with D maybe TRBD1 (6 bases). The CDR3 runs to 15 residues. The germline gives CDR1 WNHNN, CDR2 SYGVQD (reference sequence). With 5 bases removed from V and 4 bases from J, the gap between germline ends came to 15 bases. The DNA for the CDR3 is TGCGCCAGCAGTCCCTCCGGACAGTTAAATCAGCCCCAGCATTTT. Protein product: CASSPSGQLNQPQHF.

The chain links TRBV6-1 to TRBJ2-7; 11 nucleotides agree with TRBD1. The CDR3 covers 15 residues. V dropped 2 bases and J dropped 7; count of bases not matched to a gene: 7. Germline V lookup: CDR1 MNHNS, CDR2 SASEGT. CDR3 DNA sequence: TGTGCCAGCAGTGAATTCGGACAGGGGGCGGAAGAGCAGTACTTC. As protein: CASSEFGQGAEEQYF.

This clone appeared a single time. The rearrangement uses TRBV19 and TRBJ2-1; 10 bases are a match to TRBD1. The germline V gene encodes CDR1 LNHDA and CDR2 SQIVND (reference sequence). The CDR3 runs 17 residues. V shed 3 bases, J shed 9 bases, and the junction held 14 bases outside the gene matches. The DNA of the CDR3 is TGTGCCAGTAGTATCCCAGAAATGGGACAGGGGAATAGTGAGCAGTTCTTC. Translated, it gives CASSIPEMGQGNSEQFF.

This rearrangement joins TRBV10-3 to TRBJ2-3, with 8 bases lining up with TRBD1. V shed 3 bases, J shed 5 bases, and the junction held 13 bases outside the gene matches. This CDR3 spans 17 amino acids. Germline V gene data show CDR1 as ENHRY and CDR2 as SYGVKD. The DNA of the CDR3 is TGTGCCATCAGTGACCGAGGACAGGGAATCGTGTTAGATACGCAGTATTTT. Residues: CAISDRGQGIVLDTQYF.

This chain connects TRBV27 to TRBJ2-1; TRBD1 might be the D (6 bases). This CDR3 comprises 12 residues. From germline, CDR1 is MNHEY and CDR2 SMNVEV (reference sequence). The V end lost 5 bases, the J end lost 10 bases, and 12 bases lay between the germline ends. In DNA form, the CDR3 reads TGTGCCAGCAGTCCCTGGGGGCGGGAGCAGTTCTTC. It yields the protein CASSPWGREQFF.

V usage is TRBV5-4 and J usage is TRBJ1-5; D is unresolved. Germline loops: CDR1 SGHNT, CDR2 YYREEE (reference sequence). The CDR3 loop spans 13 amino acids. V dropped 0 bases and J dropped 6 bases, with 7 bases sitting between them. The CDR3 region is CASSLGGTQPQHF. In DNA form, the CDR3 reads TGTGCCAGCAGCTTGGGGGGAACTCAGCCCCAGCATTTT. The entire variable domain, with the rest obtained from reference TRBV5-4 and TRBJ1-5, is as follows: ETGVTQSPTHLIKTRGQQVTLRCSSQSGHNTVSWYQQALGQGPQFIFQYYREEENGRGNFPPRFSGLQFPNYSSELNVNALELDDSALYLCASSLGGTQPQHFGDGTRLSIL.